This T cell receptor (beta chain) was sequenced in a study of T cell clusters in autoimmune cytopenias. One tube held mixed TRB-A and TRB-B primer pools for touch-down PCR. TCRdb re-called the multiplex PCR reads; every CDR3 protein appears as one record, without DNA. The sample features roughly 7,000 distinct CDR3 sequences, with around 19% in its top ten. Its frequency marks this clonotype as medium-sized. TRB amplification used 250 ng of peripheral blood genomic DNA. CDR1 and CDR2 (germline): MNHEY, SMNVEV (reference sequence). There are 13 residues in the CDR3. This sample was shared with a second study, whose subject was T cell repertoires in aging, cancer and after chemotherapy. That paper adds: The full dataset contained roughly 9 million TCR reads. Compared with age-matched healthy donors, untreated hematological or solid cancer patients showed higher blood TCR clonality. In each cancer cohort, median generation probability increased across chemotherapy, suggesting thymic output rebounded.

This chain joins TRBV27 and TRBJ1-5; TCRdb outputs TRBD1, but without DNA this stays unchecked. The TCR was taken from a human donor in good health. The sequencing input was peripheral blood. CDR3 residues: CASSFDRGQPQHF.